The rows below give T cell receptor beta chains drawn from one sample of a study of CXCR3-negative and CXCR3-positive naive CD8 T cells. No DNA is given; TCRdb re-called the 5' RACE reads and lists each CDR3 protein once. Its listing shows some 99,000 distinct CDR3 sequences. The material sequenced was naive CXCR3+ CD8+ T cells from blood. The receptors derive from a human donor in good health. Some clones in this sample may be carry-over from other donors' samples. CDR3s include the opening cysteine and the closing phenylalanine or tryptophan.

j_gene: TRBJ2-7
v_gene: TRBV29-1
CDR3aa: CSVGAPGGTYEQYF

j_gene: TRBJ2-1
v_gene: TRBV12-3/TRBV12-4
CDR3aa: CASTKGHGVEQIF

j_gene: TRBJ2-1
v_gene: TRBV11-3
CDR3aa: CASSLGSNEQFF

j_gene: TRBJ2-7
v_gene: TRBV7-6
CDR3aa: CASSFAESSYEQYF

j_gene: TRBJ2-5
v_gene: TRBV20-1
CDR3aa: CSSTSGSPTETQYF

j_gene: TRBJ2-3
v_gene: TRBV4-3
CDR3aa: CASSSPGTGGLDTQYF

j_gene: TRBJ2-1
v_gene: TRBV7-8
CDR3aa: CASSLGHGQFF

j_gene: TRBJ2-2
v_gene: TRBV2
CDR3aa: CASRPSQGAGELFF

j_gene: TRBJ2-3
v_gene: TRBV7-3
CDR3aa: CASSLRLAGGGTDTQYF

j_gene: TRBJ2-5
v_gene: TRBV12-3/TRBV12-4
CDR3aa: CASSLGLAGILETQYF

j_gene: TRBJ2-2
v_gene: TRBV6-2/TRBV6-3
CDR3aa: CASSLLVGTGELFF

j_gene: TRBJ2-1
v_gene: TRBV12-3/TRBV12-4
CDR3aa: CASSSPGGPLGGGEQFF

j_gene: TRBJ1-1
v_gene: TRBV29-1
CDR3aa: CSVEEGMNTEAFF

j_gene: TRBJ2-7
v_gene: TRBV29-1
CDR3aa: CSVEDPRQGAYEQYF

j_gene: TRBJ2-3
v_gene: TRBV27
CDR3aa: CASSPPSGSTDTQYF

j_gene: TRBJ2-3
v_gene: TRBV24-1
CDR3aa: CATSDFDAGTQYF

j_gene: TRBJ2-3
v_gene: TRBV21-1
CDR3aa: CASSKGARKRGTDTQYF

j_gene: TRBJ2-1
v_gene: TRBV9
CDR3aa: CASSVGSTSGPVNEQFF

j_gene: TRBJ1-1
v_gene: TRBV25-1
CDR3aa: CASSDRLAEAFF

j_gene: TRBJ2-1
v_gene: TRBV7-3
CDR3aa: CASSKEGLQGYNEQFF

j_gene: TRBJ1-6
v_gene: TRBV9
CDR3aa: CASSPKTGSDNSPLHF

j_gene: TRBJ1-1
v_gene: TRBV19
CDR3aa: CASSIVGTGYMNTEAFF

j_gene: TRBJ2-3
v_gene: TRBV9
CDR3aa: CASSSPRTGGSTDTQYF

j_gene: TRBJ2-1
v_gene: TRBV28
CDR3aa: CASTYRQGGQAKDNEQFF

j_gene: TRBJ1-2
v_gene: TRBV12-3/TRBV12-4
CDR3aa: CASSPTGNYGYTF

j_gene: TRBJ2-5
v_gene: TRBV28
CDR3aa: CASSQQRGPQETQYF

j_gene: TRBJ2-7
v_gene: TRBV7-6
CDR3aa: CASSPGTLGYEQYF

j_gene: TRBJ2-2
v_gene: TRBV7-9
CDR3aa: CASSPVQGTNTGELFF

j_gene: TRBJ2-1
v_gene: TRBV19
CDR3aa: CASSIGERSYNEQFF

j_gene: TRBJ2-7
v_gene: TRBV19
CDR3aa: CASSIVGQNYEQYF

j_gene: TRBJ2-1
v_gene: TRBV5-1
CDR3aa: CASSFLSAGGTYNEQFF

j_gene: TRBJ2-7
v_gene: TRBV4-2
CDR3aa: CASSPLDSGGTYEQYF

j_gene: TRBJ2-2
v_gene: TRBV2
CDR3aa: CASFSAGELFF

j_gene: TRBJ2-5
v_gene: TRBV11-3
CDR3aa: CDSSSDPGIRQETQYF

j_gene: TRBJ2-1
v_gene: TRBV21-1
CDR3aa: CASSKADADRDNEQFF

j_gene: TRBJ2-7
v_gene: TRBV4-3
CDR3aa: CASSQDRTAGYEQYF

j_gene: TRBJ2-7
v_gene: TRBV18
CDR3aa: CASSGLVAYEQYF

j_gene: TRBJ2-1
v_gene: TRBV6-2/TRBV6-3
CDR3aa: CASSGGVGAEQFF

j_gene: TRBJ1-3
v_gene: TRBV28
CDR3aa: CASRRDITSSGNTIYF

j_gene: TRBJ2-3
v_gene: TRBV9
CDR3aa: CASSGPKGLANTDTQYF

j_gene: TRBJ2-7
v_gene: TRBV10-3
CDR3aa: CAIRGDVSYEQYF

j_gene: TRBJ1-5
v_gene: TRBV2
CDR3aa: CASSDSYRGNQPQHF

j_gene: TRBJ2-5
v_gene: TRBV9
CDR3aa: CASSAFRLDQETQYF

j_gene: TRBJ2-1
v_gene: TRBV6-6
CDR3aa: CASSYISSGGTGEQFF

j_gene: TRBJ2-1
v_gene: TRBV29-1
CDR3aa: CSVEGPQSSYNEQFF

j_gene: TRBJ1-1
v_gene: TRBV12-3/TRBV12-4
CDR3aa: CASSSPQEDNTEAFF

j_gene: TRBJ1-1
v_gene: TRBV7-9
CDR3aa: CASSSTTEAFF

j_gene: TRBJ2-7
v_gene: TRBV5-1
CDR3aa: CASSPGTQEIYEQYF

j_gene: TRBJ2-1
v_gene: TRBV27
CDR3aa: CASSLWTSGNNEQFF

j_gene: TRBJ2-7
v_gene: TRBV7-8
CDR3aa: CASSFRLGPYEQYF

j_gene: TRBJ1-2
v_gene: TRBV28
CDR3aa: CASSPPTGAVYGYTF

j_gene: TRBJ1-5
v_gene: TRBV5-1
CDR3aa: CASSSGQGASQHF

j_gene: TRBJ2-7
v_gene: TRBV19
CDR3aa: CASGQGPSYEQYF

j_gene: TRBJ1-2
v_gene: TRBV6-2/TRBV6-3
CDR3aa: CASSAPPGGQARYGYTF

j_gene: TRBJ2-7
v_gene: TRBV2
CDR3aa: CASMEEDSEYYEQYF

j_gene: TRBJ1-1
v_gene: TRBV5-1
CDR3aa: CASSPPGAPEAFF

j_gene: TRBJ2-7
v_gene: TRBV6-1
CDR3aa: CASSEAGLSPSYEQYF

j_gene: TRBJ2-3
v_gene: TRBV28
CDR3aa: CASSLSHTTDTQYF

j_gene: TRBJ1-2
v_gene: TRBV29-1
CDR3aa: CSVEGGRLWDYGYTF

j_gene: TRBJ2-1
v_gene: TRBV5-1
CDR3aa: CASSLAVTSGVYEQFF